The clone carrying this T cell receptor beta chain has just a few counts. The antigen is undetermined. The record originates from a study of T cells in Graves' hyperthyroidism and ophthalmopathy. Study in general: Any treatment followed the collection of peripheral blood at initial diagnosis.

Study-level results: The model's output predicted ophthalmopathy at a median of 6.5 months prior to onset.

The trim removed 7 bases at V and 5 bases at J, leaving 16 bases unmatched. This CDR3 region has 16 residues. The germline V gene has CDR1 MNHNS and CDR2 SASEGT. When ophthalmopathy did not progress within 18 months, Graves' hyperthyroidism was considered stable. Approximately 10 ml of fresh peripheral blood supplied the PBMCs. Template material for amplifying TCR beta CDR3 regions consisted of RNA transcripts. Primed by the HTBI set, a first-round RT-PCR was run on the TCR CDR3. TCRdb analysed the multiplex PCR reads with MiXCR anew, one entry per CDR3 protein. Counted here are around 580,000 distinct CDR3 sequences, over 15% occurring once; the ten biggest clones make up about 20%.

Sequencing was carried out using blood. This clonotype originated in a woman under 30 with Graves' hyperthyroidism. The V call is TRBV6-1, the J call TRBJ2-5; 7 bases are a match to TRBD1. The DNA for the CDR3 is TGTGCCAGCACCCACTCATCGGACAGGATGGGGGAGACCCAGTACTTC. It yields the protein CASTHSSDRMGETQYF.